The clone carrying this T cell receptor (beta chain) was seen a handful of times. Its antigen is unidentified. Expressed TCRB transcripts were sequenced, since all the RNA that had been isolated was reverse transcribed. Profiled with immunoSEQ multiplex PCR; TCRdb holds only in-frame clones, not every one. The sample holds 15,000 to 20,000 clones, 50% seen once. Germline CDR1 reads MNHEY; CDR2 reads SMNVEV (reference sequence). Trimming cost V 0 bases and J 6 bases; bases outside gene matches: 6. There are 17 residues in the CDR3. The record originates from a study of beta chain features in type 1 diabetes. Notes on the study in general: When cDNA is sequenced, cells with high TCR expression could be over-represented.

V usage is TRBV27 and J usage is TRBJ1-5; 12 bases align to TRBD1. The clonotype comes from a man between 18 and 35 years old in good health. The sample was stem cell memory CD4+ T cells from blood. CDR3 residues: CASSLSFGTGGGQPQHF. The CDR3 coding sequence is TGTGCCAGCAGTTTATCGTTCGGGACAGGGGGCGGTCAGCCCCAGCATTTT.